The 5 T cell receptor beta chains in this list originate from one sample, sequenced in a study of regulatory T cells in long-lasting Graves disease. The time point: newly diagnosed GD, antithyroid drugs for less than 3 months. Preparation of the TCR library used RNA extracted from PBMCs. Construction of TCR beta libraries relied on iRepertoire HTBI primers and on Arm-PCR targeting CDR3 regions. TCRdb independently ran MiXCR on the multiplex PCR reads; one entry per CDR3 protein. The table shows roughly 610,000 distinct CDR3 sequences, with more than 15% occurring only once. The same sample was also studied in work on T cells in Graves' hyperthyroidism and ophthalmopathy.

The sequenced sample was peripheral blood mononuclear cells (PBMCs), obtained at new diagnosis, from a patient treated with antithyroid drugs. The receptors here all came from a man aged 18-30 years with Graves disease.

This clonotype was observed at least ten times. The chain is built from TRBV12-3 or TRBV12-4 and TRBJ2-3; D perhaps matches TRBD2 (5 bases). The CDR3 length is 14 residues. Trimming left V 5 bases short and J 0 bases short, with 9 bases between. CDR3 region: CASSEWTSTDTQYF. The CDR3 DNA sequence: TGTGCCAGCAGTGAGTGGACTAGCACAGATACGCAGTATTTT.

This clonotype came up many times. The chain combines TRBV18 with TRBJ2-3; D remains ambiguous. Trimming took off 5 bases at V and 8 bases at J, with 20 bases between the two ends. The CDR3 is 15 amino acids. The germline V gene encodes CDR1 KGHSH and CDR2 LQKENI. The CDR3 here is CASSEGTPQIGTQYF. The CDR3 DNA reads TGTGCCAGCTCAGAAGGAACCCCACAGATCGGTACGCAGTATTTT.

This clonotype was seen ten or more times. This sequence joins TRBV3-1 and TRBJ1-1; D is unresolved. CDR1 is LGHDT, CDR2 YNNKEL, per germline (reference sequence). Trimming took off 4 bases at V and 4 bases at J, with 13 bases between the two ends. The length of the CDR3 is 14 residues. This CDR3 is CASSRLGSGTEAFF. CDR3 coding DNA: TGTGCCAGCAGCCGGCTGGGGTCGGGCACTGAAGCTTTCTTT.

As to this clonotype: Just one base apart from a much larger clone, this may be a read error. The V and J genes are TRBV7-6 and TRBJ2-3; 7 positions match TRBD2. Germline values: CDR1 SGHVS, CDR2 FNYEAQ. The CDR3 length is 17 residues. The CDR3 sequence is CASSLAEAGARTDAQYF. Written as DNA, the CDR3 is TGTGCCAGCAGCTTAGCGGAGGCGGGAGCGCGCACAGATGCGCAGTATTTT.

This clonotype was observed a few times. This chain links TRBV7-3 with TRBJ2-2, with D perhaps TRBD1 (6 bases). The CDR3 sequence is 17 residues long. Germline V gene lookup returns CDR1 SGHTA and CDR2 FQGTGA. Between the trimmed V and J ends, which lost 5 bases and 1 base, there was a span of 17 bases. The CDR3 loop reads CASSPVAGTWNTGELFF. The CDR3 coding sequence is TGTGCCAGCAGCCCTGTCGCCGGGACATGGAACACCGGGGAGCTGTTTTTT.